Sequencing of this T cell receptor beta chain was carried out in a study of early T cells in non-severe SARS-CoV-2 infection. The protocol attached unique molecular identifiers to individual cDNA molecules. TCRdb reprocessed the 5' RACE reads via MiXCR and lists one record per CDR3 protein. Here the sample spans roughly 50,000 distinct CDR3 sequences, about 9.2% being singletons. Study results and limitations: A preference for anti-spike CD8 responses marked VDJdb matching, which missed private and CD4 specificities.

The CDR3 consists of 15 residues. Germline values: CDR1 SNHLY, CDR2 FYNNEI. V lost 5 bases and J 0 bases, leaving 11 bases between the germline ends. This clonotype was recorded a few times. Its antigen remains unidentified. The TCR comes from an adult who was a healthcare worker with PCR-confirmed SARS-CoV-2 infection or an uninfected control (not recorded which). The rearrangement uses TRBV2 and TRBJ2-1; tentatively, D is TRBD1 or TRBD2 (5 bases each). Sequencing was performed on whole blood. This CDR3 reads CASSPRDGSYNEQFF. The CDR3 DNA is TGTGCCAGCAGTCCCCGGGACGGCTCCTACAATGAGCAGTTCTTC.